The 19 T cell receptor beta chains below come from one sample, sequenced in a study of T cell repertoires in ileal Crohn's disease. Assay: immunoSEQ multiplex PCR; the TCRdb copy retains only in-frame clones and omits some. Of about 14,000 clones listed, 75% to 80% were seen once; the top ten hold 3.5% to 4.5%. Specimen: ileal tissue. These receptors all stem from an adult with Crohn's disease.

This rearrangement joins TRBV2 to TRBJ2-7, with 11 bases matching TRBD1. This CDR3 comprises 14 residues. V was clipped by 1 base and J by 9 bases; unmatched bases: 5. Germline V gene lookup returns CDR1 SNHLY and CDR2 FYNNEI. The DNA of the CDR3 is TGTGCCAGCAGTGAAGGGACAGGGGGCATAGTGCAGTACTTC. Its protein is CASSEGTGGIVQYF.

The chain links TRBV9 to TRBJ2-1, with D possibly being TRBD1 (6 bases). CDR1 SGDLS and CDR2 YYNGEE come from the germline V gene. V dropped 0 bases and J dropped 1 base, with 11 bases sitting between them. CDR3 size: 16 residues. The CDR3 spells CASSVVRGSSYNEQFF. CDR3 DNA: TGTGCCAGCAGCGTAGTCAGGGGCTCATCCTACAATGAGCAGTTCTTC.

V is TRBV5-4 and J is TRBJ2-5; D is uncertain. Trimming took off 4 bases at V and 4 bases at J, with 14 bases between the two ends. CDR1 is SGHNT, CDR2 YYREEE, per germline (reference sequence). This CDR3 has 14 amino acids. The CDR3 nucleotides are TGTGCCAGCAGCCCCCGGCAGGTTGGAGAGACCCAGTACTTC. Translating it yields CASSPRQVGETQYF.

This clone has more than one count but fewer than ten. J is TRBJ1-1 and V is TRBV20-1, with 7 positions matching TRBD1. Per the germline V gene, CDR1 is DFQATT and CDR2 is SNEGSKA (reference sequence). This CDR3 has 11 amino acids. Losses at the gene ends were 5 bases for V and 6 bases for J; bases not matched to a gene: 3. The CDR3, as DNA: TGCAGTGCTGACAGGGTGCCTGAAGCTTTCTTT. This codes for CSADRVPEAFF.

This chain uses TRBV5-6 with TRBJ1-4; 9 bases are shared with TRBD1. V was pared by 4 bases and J by 7 bases, with 5 bases of the junction left unmatched. CDR3 size: 14 residues. Germline CDR1 SGHDT, CDR2 YYEEEE. Written as DNA, the CDR3 is TGTGCCAGCAGCATACAGGGGGCGAGTGAAAAACTGTTTTTT. Protein product: CASSIQGASEKLFF.

This chain links TRBV5-1 with TRBJ1-1; D may be TRBD1 (6 bases). From germline, CDR1 is SGHRS and CDR2 YFSETQ. The CDR3 runs 15 residues. The V gene lost 5 bases and the J gene lost 1 base, with 15 bases spanning the gap. Here the CDR3 DNA reads TGCGCCAGCAGATGGGACGGCAGGGGGAACACTGAAGCTTTCTTT. Protein: CASRWDGRGNTEAFF.

This clone showed up just once. This chain uses TRBV7-8 with TRBJ1-6, with 7 positions matching TRBD1. CDR3 length equals 14 residues. The V segment lost 6 bases and the J segment 9 bases; nucleotides outside the gene matches: 8. In germline, CDR1 is SGHVS, CDR2 FQNEAQ. The chain's CDR3 is CASSSGTEGSPLHF. CDR3 nucleotides: TGTGCCAGCAGTTCAGGGACAGAGGGTTCACCCCTCCACTTT.

The V gene is TRBV5-1, the J gene TRBJ1-2; D is unresolved. V lost 5 bases to trimming and J lost 2 bases, with 10 bases between them. Germline loops: CDR1 SGHRS, CDR2 YFSETQ. This CDR3 spans 13 amino acids. CDR3 DNA sequence: TGCGCCAGCAGTATAACAGCCAACTATGGCTACACCTTC. Its protein product is CASSITANYGYTF.

The rearrangement joins TRBV2 to TRBJ2-1; D might be TRBD1 (6 bases). Germline V CDR1 and CDR2: SNHLY, FYNNEI. Trimming stripped 4 bases from V and 5 bases from J, with 12 bases between. The CDR3 has 14 amino acids. The CDR3 protein is CASSAQGRNNEQFF. DNA of the CDR3: TGTGCCAGCAGTGCCCAGGGGCGGAACAATGAGCAGTTCTTC. Filled out from reference TRBV2 and TRBJ2-1, the complete variable domain reads EPEVTQTPSHQVTQMGQEVILRCVPISNHLYFYWYRQILGQKVEFLVSFYNNEISEKSEIFDDQFSVERPDGSNFTLKIRSTKLEDSAMYFCASSAQGRNNEQFFGPGTRLTVL.

This clone was seen more than once but under ten times. The rearrangement uses TRBV15 and TRBJ2-7, with 8 bases that match TRBD1. The germline gives CDR1 LNHNV, CDR2 YYDKDF (reference sequence). J gave up 3 bases and V 5 bases, and 9 bases lay outside the gene matches. The CDR3 length is 15 residues. CDR3 sequence reads: CATSPSRDRIYEQYF. DNA of the CDR3: TGTGCCACCAGCCCTTCCAGGGACAGGATCTACGAGCAGTACTTC.

This clone was counted only a few times. The chain's CDR3 is CASKDRSFTEAFF. For the CDR3, the DNA is TGTGCCAGCAAAGACAGGTCCTTCACTGAAGCTTTCTTT. The chain is built from TRBV6-5 and TRBJ1-1; D is perhaps TRBD1 (6 bases). The germline CDR1 and CDR2 sequences are MNHEY and SVGAGI. The V end was cut by 7 bases, the J end by 4 bases, with 13 bases between. This CDR3 has 13 amino acids.

The chain is built from TRBV19 and TRBJ1-6; 9 bases agree with TRBD1. V lost 6 bases and J lost 14; bases outside the gene matches: 2. The germline V gene has CDR1 LNHDA and CDR2 SQIVND (reference sequence). The CDR3 totals 11 residues. In nucleotides, the CDR3 is TGTGCCAGTAGGGACAGGGGAGCCCTCCACTTT. Translation: CASRDRGALHF.

This CDR3 is CASSSGGGYQPQHF. CDR3 DNA sequence: TGTGCCAGCAGCTCGGGAGGGGGGTATCAGCCCCAGCATTTT. The chain joins TRBV7-6 to TRBJ1-5; perhaps TRBD1 as D (6 bases). CDR3 length: 14 amino acids. Trimming took 4 bases from V and 5 from J, leaving 12 bases between them. Germline lookup yields CDR1 SGHVS and CDR2 FNYEAQ.

The chain links TRBV6-5 to TRBJ2-7; D is unclear. The CDR3 totals 14 residues. V gave up 1 base and J gave up 3 bases, with 10 bases separating them. Germline V gene lookup returns CDR1 MNHEY and CDR2 SVGAGI. CDR3 loop: CASSYFPQIYEQYF. The CDR3 bases are TGTGCCAGCAGTTACTTTCCCCAAATCTACGAGCAGTACTTC.

The chain employs TRBV11-2 and TRBJ2-7; 8 bases match TRBD1. J was trimmed by 6 bases and V by 7 bases; bases with no gene match: 5. The germline V gene encodes CDR1 SGHAT and CDR2 FQNNGV. The CDR3 has 12 amino acids. Here the CDR3 reads CASKRTGPEQYF. DNA for the CDR3: TGTGCCAGCAAACGGACAGGGCCCGAGCAGTACTTC.

CDR3 in amino acids: CASKRGLGTYEQYF. The DNA of the CDR3 is TGTGCCAGCAAGAGAGGACTAGGGACCTACGAGCAGTACTTC. The chain uses TRBV2 and TRBJ2-7; 7 bases match TRBD2. The V segment lost 7 bases and the J segment 2 bases; nucleotides outside the gene matches: 8. The CDR3 covers 14 residues. Germline V gene data show CDR1 as SNHLY and CDR2 as FYNNEI.

The chain couples TRBV19 to TRBJ2-7, with a weak D call TRBD2 (6 bases). Per germline, CDR1 LNHDA and CDR2 SQIVND (reference sequence). The CDR3 has 16 residues. V was clipped by 2 bases and J by 2 bases, with 16 bases between them. The CDR3 region is CASSIRRTAGPYEQYF. CDR3 bases: TGTGCCAGTAGTATACGCCGGACCGCGGGACCCTACGAGCAGTACTTC.

The rearrangement links TRBV18 to TRBJ1-2; 8 bases match TRBD1. The CDR3 has 15 amino acids. The germline V gene encodes CDR1 KGHSH and CDR2 LQKENI. The J segment lost 4 bases and the V segment lost 2 bases, leaving 6 bases of the junction unmatched. The CDR3 here is CASSPALQGAYGYTF. For the CDR3, the DNA is TGTGCCAGCTCACCAGCCCTGCAGGGGGCCTATGGCTACACCTTC.

The V and J genes are TRBV28 and TRBJ2-7; D is perhaps TRBD2 (5 bases). Germline CDR1 MDHEN, CDR2 SYDVKM. Trimming shortened V by 2 bases and J by 3 bases, and 11 bases separated the two germline ends. The CDR3 contains 14 residues. The CDR3 DNA follows: TGTGCCAGCAGTTTACCTACGGGAATCTACGAGCAGTACTTC. Protein sequence: CASSLPTGIYEQYF.